The clone carrying this T cell receptor (beta chain) came up a few times. Assay used: immunoSEQ multiplex PCR; TCRdb lists only in-frame clones, some missing. The sample holds 80,000 or so clones, 90% seen once. The data are from a study of blood T cell repertoires in COVID-19. The CDR3 is made up of 14 amino acids. The ends lost 4 bases at V and 7 bases at J; junction bases unmatched: 6. Germline-derived CDR1 and CDR2 are KGHSY and FQNENV. This TCR came from a woman aged 45-65 years in a cohort sampled during active COVID-19. Sequenced sample: peripheral blood. The V gene is TRBV16, the J gene TRBJ2-2; 7 nucleotides agree with TRBD2. In DNA, the CDR3 is TGTGCCAGCAGCCCCAGGCGGGGGAACGGGGAGCTGTTTTTT. Encoded protein: CASSPRRGNGELFF.